This is a list of T cell receptor beta chains from one sample in a study of cytomegalovirus exposure and HLA in healthy donors. TCRdb's copy holds only in-frame clones and misses some; the assay was immunoSEQ multiplex PCR. Of some 98,000 clones in the sample, approximately 78% were seen once. Sequenced input: PBMCs. The receptors were gathered from a man in his forties in good health and CMV-seronegative. Both conserved end residues are part of each CDR3. The order of the fields is CDR3 length, V gene, clone size, J gene, CDR3 protein. Size is omitted from some rows. Given values are once, few, many or a class for expanded clones.

15	TRBV7-3	.	TRBJ2-1	CASRNGTSGGNEQFF
15	TRBV7-9	.	TRBJ1-1	CASSLGGRADTEAFF
12	TRBV7-9	.	TRBJ1-1	CASSGQGNEAFF
16	TRBV5-1	.	TRBJ2-4	CASSLENRGAKNIQYF
15	TRBV19	.	TRBJ2-1	CASSISLAVYNEQFF
14	TRBV7-9	.	TRBJ1-5	CASSLQGSRQPQHF
14	TRBV7-3	.	TRBJ1-1	CASSLNTATDEAFF
17	TRBV10-3	.	TRBJ2-6	CAISDGREEAGANVLTF
15	TRBV7-7	.	TRBJ2-1	CASSLGAGRDVEQFF
17	TRBV19	few	TRBJ1-3	CASSIDRQLISGNTIYF
14	TRBV5-8	.	TRBJ1-4	CASSWGGPDEKLFF
14	TRBV6-1	.	TRBJ1-5	CASSEGRQETTGHF
15	TRBV15	.	TRBJ2-3	CATTETSGGTDTQYF
15	TRBV11-2	.	TRBJ2-5	CASSLGQGALETQYF
14	TRBV5-1	.	TRBJ2-7	CASSLAGQPYEQYF
14	TRBV6-6	.	TRBJ1-6	CASSTMAGGSPLHF
16	TRBV28	.	TRBJ1-2	CASSQGGQQGNYGYTF
15	TRBV9	.	TRBJ2-5	CASSARQGTQETQYF
15	TRBV10-3	.	TRBJ1-5	CAISESEQGNQPQHF
15	TRBV6-6	once	TRBJ1-2	CASSYLFTGGGGYTF
15	TRBV7-8	.	TRBJ1-6	CASSLNTGGGSPLHF
15	TRBV7-9	.	.	CASSLDGGGGYEQYF